The 9 T cell receptor beta chains reported below all come from one sample, sequenced in a study of cytomegalovirus exposure and HLA in healthy donors. Repertoires were generated with immunoSEQ multiplex PCR, while TCRdb's copy carries only in-frame clones and drops some. The data show 250,000 to 400,000 clones, roughly 86% seen once. The sample comprised PBMCs. These receptors all come from a man aged 25-45 years in good health and CMV-seronegative.

The gene calls are TRBV7-8 and TRBJ2-5; 9 positions agree with TRBD1. This CDR3 has 14 residues. Germline V gives CDR1 SGHVS, CDR2 FQNEAQ. The V gene end was trimmed by 5 bases and the J gene end by 6 bases; junction bases not matched to a gene: 7. CDR3 protein: CASSPGQGRKTQYF. The CDR3 DNA reads TGTGCCAGCAGCCCCGGACAGGGGCGGAAGACCCAGTACTTC.

This sequence joins TRBV2 and TRBJ1-2, with 8 bases that match TRBD1. Germline CDR1 reads SNHLY; CDR2 reads FYNNEI. CDR3 length equals 13 residues. The V gene end was trimmed by 4 bases and the J gene end by 4 bases; junction bases not matched to a gene: 2. The CDR3 sequence is CASSAGQAYGYTF. DNA of the CDR3: TGTGCCAGCAGTGCGGGACAGGCCTATGGCTACACCTTC.

The CDR3 nucleotides read TGTGCCAGCAGTTCCACCGGGACAGGGTCCGATGAGCAGTTCTTC. It specifies CASSSTGTGSDEQFF. The V gene is TRBV6-5, the J gene TRBJ2-1; 9 bases map to TRBD1. Germline lookup yields CDR1 MNHEY and CDR2 SVGAGI. The CDR3 runs to 15 residues. Trimming removed 4 bases from V and 8 bases from J; junction bases left unmatched: 9.

J is TRBJ1-4 and V is TRBV7-7; D is perhaps TRBD1 (5 bases). Trimming pared 3 bases from V and 0 bases from J, leaving 11 bases between. This CDR3 spans 16 amino acids. CDR1 is SSHAT and CDR2 is FNYEAQ in the germline V gene (reference sequence). In nucleotides, the CDR3 is TGTGCCAGCAGCTTGGGGCGAGATGCAACTAATGAAAAACTGTTTTTT. This translates into CASSLGRDATNEKLFF.

The V call is TRBV7-2, the J call TRBJ2-2, with TRBD1 matching over 7 bases. CDR1 and CDR2 from the germline V gene are SGHTA and FQGNSA. Unmatched junction bases numbered 1, after V lost 0 bases and J lost 0 bases. This CDR3 is 16 amino acids long. CDR3 coding DNA: TGTGCCAGCAGCTTAGCAGGGGGCACGAACACCGGGGAGCTGTTTTTT. Protein sequence: CASSLAGGTNTGELFF.

The chain combines TRBV9 with TRBJ2-7; D ambiguous. This CDR3 has 14 residues. Trimming cost V 0 bases and J 2 bases, with 9 bases left between them. CDR1 and CDR2 from the germline V gene are SGDLS and YYNGEE. This CDR3 reads CASSVVSQTYEQYF. CDR3 bases: TGTGCCAGCAGCGTAGTTTCACAAACCTACGAGCAGTACTTC. Drawing the rest from reference TRBV9 and TRBJ2-7, the complete variable domain is DSGVTQTPKHLITATGQRVTLRCSPRSGDLSVYWYQQSLDQGLQFLIQYYNGEERAKGNILERFSAQQFPDLHSELNLSSLELGDSALYFCASSVVSQTYEQYFGPGTRLTVT.

The chain uses TRBV2 and TRBJ1-2; 7 nucleotides line up with TRBD1. Trimming cost V 6 bases and J 7 bases; bases outside gene matches: 11. Germline V gene sequence: CDR1 SNHLY, CDR2 FYNNEI. The CDR3 contains 14 residues. CDR3 sequence reads: CASRILGAGGGYTF. CDR3 bases: TGTGCCAGCAGGATCCTCGGGGCAGGGGGTGGCTACACCTTC.

The rearrangement joins TRBV19 to TRBJ1-1; the D is unclear. Germline lookup yields CDR1 LNHDA and CDR2 SQIVND (reference sequence). Deletions cut 11 bases from V and 2 bases from J, with 15 bases between. The CDR3 covers 13 residues. The CDR3 loop reads CAASVLLNTEAFF. The CDR3 coding sequence is TGTGCCGCCTCGGTCTTACTCAACACTGAAGCTTTCTTT.

The genes are TRBV5-1 and TRBJ2-1; 8 bases map to TRBD2. CDR1 and CDR2 from the germline V gene are SGHRS and YFSETQ. Unmatched junction bases numbered 8, after V lost 10 bases and J lost 2 bases. CDR3 length: 14 amino acids. The CDR3 bases are TGCGCCTCTTCGGGCGGGGGGCCCTACAATGAGCAGTTCTTC. Its translation: CASSGGGPYNEQFF. The whole variable domain, remainder taken from reference TRBV5-1 and TRBJ2-1, is KAGVTQTPRYLIKTRGQQVTLSCSPISGHRSVSWYQQTPGQGLQFLFEYFSETQRNKGNFPGRFSGRQFSNSRSEMNVSTLELGDSALYLCASSGGGPYNEQFFGPGTRLTVL.